The rows below give T cell receptor beta chains drawn from one sample of a study of beta chain features in type 1 diabetes. TCRdb's copy holds only in-frame clones and misses some; the assay was immunoSEQ multiplex PCR. The sample shows 15,000 to 17,000 clones, 40% to 55% of them seen only once. Sequenced input: stem cell memory CD4+ T cells from blood. The receptor source for this set is a woman between 40 and 55 years old in good health. CDR3s include the opening cysteine and the closing phenylalanine or tryptophan. The order of the fields is CDR3 DNA, CDR3 protein, D gene, V gene, clone size, J gene. The D gene is left open where the match is weak. Only some rows state a clone size, as once, few, many or a class for expanded clones.

CDR3 DNA: TGTGCCAGCAGCTTACTAGCGGGGGAACCGGATACGCAGTATTTT
CDR3 protein: CASSLLAGEPDTQYF
D gene: TRBD2
V gene: TRBV7-9
clone size: few
J gene: TRBJ2-3

CDR3 DNA: TGTGCCAGCAGCCACCGGACAGGATTGAACACTGAAGCTTTCTTT
CDR3 protein: CASSHRTGLNTEAFF
D gene: TRBD1
V gene: TRBV14
clone size: NA
J gene: TRBJ1-1

CDR3 DNA: TGTGCCAGCAGCCAAGCTACAGGGTGGCCTGAAGCTTTCTTT
CDR3 protein: CASSQATGWPEAFF
D gene: NA
V gene: TRBV4-2
clone size: NA
J gene: TRBJ1-1

CDR3 DNA: TGTGCCAGCAGCCCGAATCCTAGCGGGGGCCAACAGGGGGACGAGCAGTACTTC
CDR3 protein: CASSPNPSGGQQGDEQYF
D gene: TRBD2
V gene: TRBV7-2
clone size: few
J gene: TRBJ2-7

CDR3 DNA: TGTGCCAGCAGTACAGGGTTGTACGAGCAGTACTTC
CDR3 protein: CASSTGLYEQYF
D gene: NA
V gene: TRBV6-5
clone size: NA
J gene: TRBJ2-7

CDR3 DNA: TGCGCCAGCAGCGAACCGGGACAGGGTAACTATGGCTACACCTTC
CDR3 protein: CASSEPGQGNYGYTF
D gene: TRBD1
V gene: TRBV5-1
clone size: NA
J gene: TRBJ1-2

CDR3 DNA: TGTGCCAGCAGTTTAAGGACAGGGGACTACGAGCAGTACTTC
CDR3 protein: CASSLRTGDYEQYF
D gene: TRBD1
V gene: TRBV6-5
clone size: NA
J gene: TRBJ2-7

CDR3 DNA: TGTGCCAGTAGTATAGTTGGACAGGGGGCTCTCCAGCCCCAGCATTTT
CDR3 protein: CASSIVGQGALQPQHF
D gene: TRBD1
V gene: TRBV19
clone size: few
J gene: TRBJ1-5

CDR3 DNA: TGTGCCAGCTCAAGGGACAGGGATCTAATTAATGAGCAGTTCTTC
CDR3 protein: CASSRDRDLINEQFF
D gene: TRBD1
V gene: TRBV18
clone size: NA
J gene: TRBJ2-1

CDR3 DNA: TGTGCCAGCAGCCCTGACAGGGTAGTCCAGCAGTACTTC
CDR3 protein: CASSPDRVVQQYF
D gene: TRBD1
V gene: TRBV14
clone size: NA
J gene: TRBJ2-7

CDR3 DNA: TGTGCCAGCCCAGCGGCGGCACGAGTCACCGGGGAGCTGTTTTTT
CDR3 protein: CASPAAARVTGELFF
D gene: NA
V gene: TRBV7-9
clone size: once
J gene: TRBJ2-2

CDR3 DNA: TGTGCCAGCAGCTTAGAGGACAGGGACTATGGCTACACCTTC
CDR3 protein: CASSLEDRDYGYTF
D gene: TRBD1
V gene: TRBV7-2
clone size: few
J gene: TRBJ1-2

CDR3 DNA: TGCGCCAGCAGACCCGCCGGGGGGCCCTACGAGCAGTACTTC
CDR3 protein: CASRPAGGPYEQYF
D gene: NA
V gene: TRBV4-1
clone size: NA
J gene: TRBJ2-7

CDR3 DNA: TGTGCCAGCAGCGAACAGCCAAATCAGCCCCAGCATTTT
CDR3 protein: CASSEQPNQPQHF
D gene: NA
V gene: TRBV9
clone size: NA
J gene: TRBJ1-5

CDR3 DNA: TGTGCCAGCAGCCCACAGGGGGCAAACTCTGGGGCCAACGTCCTGACTTTC
CDR3 protein: CASSPQGANSGANVLTF
D gene: TRBD1
V gene: TRBV7-9
clone size: medium-sized
J gene: TRBJ2-6

CDR3 DNA: TGTGCCAGCAGGGAAACCCAGGTTTATGGCTACACCTTC
CDR3 protein: CASRETQVYGYTF
D gene: NA
V gene: TRBV19
clone size: few
J gene: TRBJ1-2

CDR3 DNA: TGTGCCAGCAGTGGACTACGGTCGGGCAATGAGCAGTTCTTC
CDR3 protein: CASSGLRSGNEQFF
D gene: NA
V gene: TRBV11-2
clone size: few
J gene: TRBJ2-1

CDR3 DNA: TGCGCCAGCAGCCAAGGACAGGCCCAGGGAGATACGCAGTATTTT
CDR3 protein: CASSQGQAQGDTQYF
D gene: NA
V gene: TRBV4-3
clone size: few
J gene: TRBJ2-3

CDR3 DNA: TGTGCCAGCAGCCGGTTCACCTCCTACGAGCAGTACTTC
CDR3 protein: CASSRFTSYEQYF
D gene: NA
V gene: TRBV11-1
clone size: few
J gene: TRBJ2-7

CDR3 DNA: TGTGCCAGCAGTCCGTTAGAGGGACTAGCGGGCATGAGCACAGATACGCGGTATTTT
CDR3 protein: CASSPLEGLAGMSTDTRYF
D gene: TRBD2
V gene: TRBV2
clone size: NA
J gene: TRBJ2-3

CDR3 DNA: TGTGCCAGCTCGCTGGGACAGGGCACCTTGAATTCACCCCTCCACTTT
CDR3 protein: CASSLGQGTLNSPLHF
D gene: TRBD1
V gene: TRBV18
clone size: NA
J gene: TRBJ1-6

CDR3 DNA: TGTGCCAGCAGCCAAGAGGACAGGGGGCGATTGGGTAACTATGGCTACACCTTC
CDR3 protein: CASSQEDRGRLGNYGYTF
D gene: TRBD1
V gene: TRBV14
clone size: NA
J gene: TRBJ1-2

CDR3 DNA: TGCGCCAGCAGCCGGCTCGCGGGGGGGCCCGAAGAGACCCAGTACTTC
CDR3 protein: CASSRLAGGPEETQYF
D gene: TRBD2
V gene: TRBV4-3
clone size: NA
J gene: TRBJ2-5

CDR3 DNA: TGCGCCAGCAGCTTGTACAGGGGTTACGCTGAAGCTTTCTTT
CDR3 protein: CASSLYRGYAEAFF
D gene: TRBD1
V gene: TRBV5-1
clone size: few
J gene: TRBJ1-1

CDR3 DNA: TGTGCCAGCAGTGGGACTCGCTATGGCTACACCTTC
CDR3 protein: CASSGTRYGYTF
D gene: NA
V gene: TRBV6-1
clone size: NA
J gene: TRBJ1-2

CDR3 DNA: TGTGCCATCAGTGAGCAGGTCGGAACTGAAGCTTTCTTT
CDR3 protein: CAISEQVGTEAFF
D gene: NA
V gene: TRBV10-3
clone size: NA
J gene: TRBJ1-1

CDR3 DNA: TGTGCCAGCAGTACAGGGTTGTACGAGCAGTACTTC
CDR3 protein: CASSTGLYEQYF
D gene: NA
V gene: TRBV6-1
clone size: few
J gene: TRBJ2-7

CDR3 DNA: TGTGCCAGCAGCTCCGGACAGGGACTCGCCTATGGCTACACCTTC
CDR3 protein: CASSSGQGLAYGYTF
D gene: TRBD1
V gene: TRBV7-9
clone size: NA
J gene: TRBJ1-2

CDR3 DNA: TGTGCCAGCAGCGCACAGGTCAGCCCCTCTGGAAACACCATATATTTT
CDR3 protein: CASSAQVSPSGNTIYF
D gene: NA
V gene: TRBV9
clone size: NA
J gene: TRBJ1-3

CDR3 DNA: TGTGCCAGCAGTGAAATCACTAGCGGGGTTTCCGAGCAGTACTTC
CDR3 protein: CASSEITSGVSEQYF
D gene: TRBD2
V gene: TRBV2
clone size: few
J gene: TRBJ2-7

CDR3 DNA: TGTGCCAGCAGCCGAGGACAGGGGCGAGTCCAAGAGACCCAGTACTTC
CDR3 protein: CASSRGQGRVQETQYF
D gene: TRBD1
V gene: TRBV5-4
clone size: few
J gene: TRBJ2-5

CDR3 DNA: TGTGCCAGCAGTTTCCCCCAACCGGGTGAAAAACTGTTTTTT
CDR3 protein: CASSFPQPGEKLFF
D gene: NA
V gene: TRBV25-1
clone size: NA
J gene: TRBJ1-4

CDR3 DNA: TGCGCCAGCAGCCAAGATGTTTCGAACTATGGCTACACCTTC
CDR3 protein: CASSQDVSNYGYTF
D gene: NA
V gene: TRBV4-3
clone size: medium-sized
J gene: TRBJ1-2

CDR3 DNA: TGTGCCAGTAGCCAGGAGCGGGGCACTGAAGCTTTCTTT
CDR3 protein: CASSQERGTEAFF
D gene: NA
V gene: TRBV19
clone size: NA
J gene: TRBJ1-1

CDR3 DNA: TGCGCCAGCAGCTTGGTACAGGGATTGTTTTGGACCTTC
CDR3 protein: CASSLVQGLFWTF
D gene: NA
V gene: TRBV5-1
clone size: NA
J gene: TRBJ1-2

CDR3 DNA: TGTGCCAGCTCACAAGGGGCCTTGGGCACTGAAGCTTTCTTT
CDR3 protein: CASSQGALGTEAFF
D gene: NA
V gene: TRBV18
clone size: NA
J gene: TRBJ1-1

CDR3 DNA: TGTGCCAGTACCCGACGGAGCGAAGCGATTCGTGAGCAGTTCTTC
CDR3 protein: CASTRRSEAIREQFF
D gene: NA
V gene: TRBV19
clone size: few
J gene: TRBJ2-1

CDR3 DNA: TGTGCCAGCAGCTTGCCTTTCCCGGATACGCAGTATTTT
CDR3 protein: CASSLPFPDTQYF
D gene: NA
V gene: TRBV5-4
clone size: NA
J gene: TRBJ2-3

CDR3 DNA: TGTGCCAGCAGTCTCAGACAGTTCTATGGCTACACCTTC
CDR3 protein: CASSLRQFYGYTF
D gene: NA
V gene: TRBV6-5
clone size: few
J gene: TRBJ1-2

CDR3 DNA: TGCGCCAGCAGCTTGTTTGCAGGGGCCTTACCCGGTGAGCAGTTCTTC
CDR3 protein: CASSLFAGALPGEQFF
D gene: NA
V gene: TRBV5-1
clone size: NA
J gene: TRBJ2-1

CDR3 DNA: TGCGCCAGCAGTTCTATCCTCGGTAGCACAGATACGCAGTATTTT
CDR3 protein: CASSSILGSTDTQYF
D gene: NA
V gene: TRBV10-1
clone size: NA
J gene: TRBJ2-3

CDR3 DNA: TGCGCCAGCAGCTTAGGACAGATAAACACCGGGGAGCTGTTTTTT
CDR3 protein: CASSLGQINTGELFF
D gene: NA
V gene: TRBV5-1
clone size: NA
J gene: TRBJ2-2

CDR3 DNA: TGCGCCAGCAGCTTCGGACAGGGCGAGGAGACCCAGTACTTC
CDR3 protein: CASSFGQGEETQYF
D gene: TRBD1
V gene: TRBV5-1
clone size: few
J gene: TRBJ2-5

CDR3 DNA: TGTGCCAGCTCACCTTATGGGACAGGATCTCAGCCCCAGCATTTT
CDR3 protein: CASSPYGTGSQPQHF
D gene: TRBD1
V gene: TRBV18
clone size: few
J gene: TRBJ1-5

CDR3 DNA: TGTGCCAGCAGTGACGACGCGGCGGTGGGCTACACCTTC
CDR3 protein: CASSDDAAVGYTF
D gene: NA
V gene: TRBV2
clone size: few
J gene: TRBJ1-2

CDR3 DNA: TGCGCCAGCAGCCAAGATAAAGGAGGGACCCAGTACTTC
CDR3 protein: CASSQDKGGTQYF
D gene: NA
V gene: TRBV4-3
clone size: medium-sized
J gene: TRBJ2-5

CDR3 DNA: TGTGCCAGCAGCTTAGTTAGCGGGGTAACGGCCTACGAGCAGTACTTC
CDR3 protein: CASSLVSGVTAYEQYF
D gene: TRBD2
V gene: TRBV7-2
clone size: NA
J gene: TRBJ2-7

CDR3 DNA: TGTGCCAGCTCGAGACCGGGGTATGATCAGCCCCAGCATTTT
CDR3 protein: CASSRPGYDQPQHF
D gene: NA
V gene: TRBV5-6
clone size: NA
J gene: TRBJ1-5

CDR3 DNA: TGTGCCAGCACGGTAGGGGTACTCAATCAGCCCCAGCATTTT
CDR3 protein: CASTVGVLNQPQHF
D gene: NA
V gene: TRBV6-1
clone size: NA
J gene: TRBJ1-5

CDR3 DNA: TGTGCCAGCAACCAGCGGGGGGGCTGGGAGACCCAGTACTTC
CDR3 protein: CASNQRGGWETQYF
D gene: TRBD2
V gene: TRBV2
clone size: NA
J gene: TRBJ2-5

CDR3 DNA: TGTGCCAGCAGTTACTCATTCCCGGGATATAATTCACCCCTCCACTTT
CDR3 protein: CASSYSFPGYNSPLHF
D gene: NA
V gene: TRBV6-6
clone size: few
J gene: TRBJ1-6

CDR3 DNA: TGTGCCAGCAGCCCGGAAGGACAGGGCAATCAGCCCCAGCATTTT
CDR3 protein: CASSPEGQGNQPQHF
D gene: TRBD1
V gene: TRBV5-8
clone size: few
J gene: TRBJ1-5

CDR3 DNA: TGCGCCAGCAGCCTCCCCTTGCTCGGGACAGGTCAAGAGACCCAGTACTTC
CDR3 protein: CASSLPLLGTGQETQYF
D gene: TRBD1
V gene: TRBV5-1
clone size: few
J gene: TRBJ2-5

CDR3 DNA: TGTGCCAGCTCACCGGAAGGTTGGCGACCTAGCTACGAGCAGTACTTC
CDR3 protein: CASSPEGWRPSYEQYF
D gene: NA
V gene: TRBV18
clone size: NA
J gene: TRBJ2-7

CDR3 DNA: TGTGCCAGCAGTCGGACTCCCACAGATACGCAGTATTTT
CDR3 protein: CASSRTPTDTQYF
D gene: NA
V gene: TRBV6-5
clone size: NA
J gene: TRBJ2-3

CDR3 DNA: TGTGCCAGCAGCCCCGACTTGAACACCGGGGAGCTGTTTTTT
CDR3 protein: CASSPDLNTGELFF
D gene: NA
V gene: TRBV4-2
clone size: NA
J gene: TRBJ2-2

CDR3 DNA: TGTGCCAGCAGTTTACGTCCACAGGGAGCTTATAATTCACCCCTCCACTTT
CDR3 protein: CASSLRPQGAYNSPLHF
D gene: NA
V gene: TRBV27
clone size: NA
J gene: TRBJ1-6